This T cell receptor (beta chain) was found in a study of T cell responses to AZD1222 COVID-19 vaccine. Trimming cost V 2 bases and J 6 bases, with 11 bases left between them. CDR1 and CDR2 (germline): LNHDA, SQIVND (reference sequence). The CDR3 contains 14 residues. TCRdb keeps only in-frame clones here, not all; method: immunoSEQ multiplex PCR. The table lists about 130,000 clones, 80% to 90% of them singletons, with 5% to 6% in the top ten. The chain combines TRBV19 with TRBJ1-5, with TRBD1 as a possible D gene (5 bases). The sequences come from peripheral blood, collected on day 0 of AZD1222 vaccination. The TCR comes from an adult in good health. The CDR3 loop is CASSIIQGGQPQHF. CDR3 nucleotides: TGTGCCAGTAGTATAATCCAGGGAGGTCAGCCCCAGCATTTT.